This is a list of T cell receptor beta chains from one sample in a study of regulatory T cells in long-lasting Graves disease. A single record per CDR3 protein comes from TCRdb applying MiXCR to the multiplex PCR reads. This sample has 360,000 or so distinct CDR3 sequences; approximately 25% occur once, and the top ten carry less than 30%. The sequencing used peripheral blood mononuclear cells (PBMCs), collected when the disease was refractory, from a patient treated with antithyroid drugs. Receptors were obtained from a woman in her thirties or forties with Graves disease. Each CDR3 is given with its conserved first and last residue. The D gene is left open where the match is weak. Only part of the rows carry a size: once, few, many, or a class if the clone is expanded.

>TRBD1|TRBJ1-5|many|TRBV27
CASSRDRQLPQHF
TGTGCCAGCAGCAGGGACAGGCAACTGCCCCAGCATTTT
>.|TRBJ2-7|few|TRBV3-1
CASSQVLAASYEQYF
TGTGCCAGCAGCCAAGTCCTCGCTGCCTCCTACGAGCAGTACTTC
>.|TRBJ2-4|.|TRBV20-1
CSARNTLAKNIQYF
TGCAGTGCTAGAAACACCCTAGCCAAAAACATTCAGTACTTC
>.|TRBJ1-3|.|TRBV10-2
CASSERGVGRHSGNTIYF
TGCGCCAGCAGTGAGCGTGGGGTCGGTCGGCACTCTGGAAACACCATATATTTT
>.|TRBJ1-6|many|TRBV28
CASSLWGLRNSPLHF
TGTGCCAGCAGTTTATGGGGGCTGCGGAATTCACCCCTCCACTTT
>.|TRBJ1-5|many|TRBV10-1
CASRVGSNQPQHF
TGCGCCAGCAGGGTAGGGAGCAATCAGCCCCAGCATTTT
>TRBD2|TRBJ2-7|few|TRBV13
CASSFGGRIIYEQYF
TGTGCCAGCAGCTTCGGCGGGAGAATTATCTACGAGCAGTACTTC
>.|TRBJ2-7|.|TRBV30
CAWSVTISSYEQYF
TGTGCCTGGAGTGTGACCATTAGTTCCTACGAGCAGTACTTC
>.|TRBJ2-3|.|TRBV2
CASSDGVYARARTDTQYF
TGTGCCAGCAGTGACGGGGTTTACGCCAGGGCCCGCACAGATACGCAGTATTTT
>TRBD2|TRBJ2-2|many|TRBV6-1
CASSEAVQRDGWNTGELFF
TGTGCCAGCAGTGAAGCGGTCCAGCGGGACGGATGGAACACCGGGGAGCTGTTTTTT
>.|TRBJ2-3|many|TRBV28
CASSRDRYSTDTQYF
TGTGCCAGCAGTCGAGACCGTTATTCCACAGATACGCAGTATTTT
>.|TRBJ2-2|.|TRBV20-1
CSARARGGTNTGELFF
TGCAGTGCTAGAGCAAGGGGGGGAACGAACACCGGGGAGCTGTTTTTT
>.|TRBJ1-5|many|TRBV28
CASTLYARGQLNQPQHF
TGTGCCAGCACATTATATGCCCGTGGACAACTCAATCAGCCCCAGCATTTT
>TRBD2|TRBJ2-3|.|TRBV6-1
CASKGAGDSDTQYF
TGTGCCAGCAAGGGAGCGGGAGATTCAGATACGCAGTATTTT
>.|TRBJ2-5|.|TRBV30
CAWTVGQETQYF
TGTGCCTGGACCGTAGGGCAAGAGACCCAGTACTTC
>.|TRBJ1-1|few|TRBV11-2
CASRPVGDLNTEAFF
TGTGCCAGCAGACCTGTTGGGGATTTGAACACTGAAGCTTTCTTT
>.|TRBJ1-1|many|TRBV5-1
CASSFWGGSTEAFF
TGCGCCAGCAGCTTCTGGGGCGGGAGCACTGAAGCTTTCTTT
>.|TRBJ1-1|many|TRBV20-1
CSARKGGLNTEAFF
TGCAGTGCCAGGAAGGGGGGCCTGAACACTGAAGCTTTCTTT
>.|TRBJ1-6|many|TRBV28
CASSHGQMNSPLHF
TGTGCCAGCAGCCACGGACAGATGAATTCACCCCTCCACTTT
>TRBD1|TRBJ2-2|.|TRBV9
CASRETGAGTGELFF
TGTGCCAGCAGGGAAACAGGGGCCGGCACCGGGGAGCTGTTTTTT
>.|TRBJ1-6|few|TRBV3-1
CASSRGTDNSPLHF
TGTGCCAGCAGCCGAGGGACGGACAATTCACCCCTCCACTTT
>.|TRBJ2-7|many|TRBV2
CASSQHYEQYF
TGTGCCAGCAGCCAACACTACGAGCAGTACTTC
>.|TRBJ2-6|.|TRBV29-1
CSVEHLGGANVLTF
TGCAGCGTTGAACACCTCGGCGGGGCCAACGTCCTGACTTTC
>.|TRBJ2-1|few|TRBV27
CASSLRATPYNEQFF
TGTGCCAGCAGTTTGAGGGCTACCCCCTACAATGAGCAGTTCTTC
>.|TRBJ2-4|many|TRBV28
CATGPKNIQYF
TGTGCCACAGGGCCCAAAAACATTCAGTACTTC
>.|TRBJ1-1|few|TRBV14
CASSQEHRTEAFF
TGTGCCAGCAGCCAAGAACACAGGACTGAAGCTTTCTTT
>.|TRBJ2-1|.|TRBV20-1
CSAGGGVSEQFF
TGCAGTGCCGGAGGCGGAGTAAGTGAGCAGTTCTTC
>TRBD2|TRBJ2-7|.|TRBV25-1
CASSRLAGGEQYF
TGTGCCAGCAGTAGGCTAGCGGGAGGCGAGCAGTACTTC
>.|TRBJ2-7|.|TRBV6-2/TRBV6-3
CASRKDMDGEQYF
TGTGCCAGCAGGAAGGACATGGACGGGGAGCAGTACTTC
>TRBD1|TRBJ1-1|few|TRBV19
CATKIGTGNTEAFF
TGTGCCACCAAGATTGGGACAGGGAACACTGAAGCTTTCTTT
>.|TRBJ2-7|.|TRBV6-1
CASSVTGTSTLYF
TGTGCCAGCAGTGTAACCGGGACATCCACCTTATACTTC
>.|TRBJ2-2|.|TRBV5-1
CASHRENRAESTGELFF
TGCGCCAGCCATCGAGAGAACAGGGCCGAGAGTACCGGGGAGCTGTTTTTT
>TRBD1|TRBJ2-7|few|TRBV28
CASSRGTGGNEQYF
TGTGCCAGCAGCCGAGGGACAGGGGGTAACGAGCAGTACTTC
>.|TRBJ1-2|few|TRBV6-5
CASSYSSFGGGYTF
TGTGCCAGCAGTTACTCGAGCTTCGGCGGTGGCTACACCTTC
>TRBD2|TRBJ2-4|.|TRBV9
CASSDEREAGRAKNIQYF
TGTGCCAGCAGCGATGAGCGGGAGGCCGGGCGAGCCAAAAACATTCAGTACTTC
>.|TRBJ2-2|.|TRBV7-9
CASRGSSGELFF
TGTGCCAGCAGGGGTTCGTCCGGGGAGCTGTTTTTT
>.|TRBJ1-2|.|TRBV5-1
CASSPLSNYGYTF
TGCGCCAGCAGCCCACTTTCTAACTATGGCTACACCTTC
>TRBD1|TRBJ2-5|once|TRBV7-9
CASRRDREAQYF
TGTGCCAGCAGGCGGGACAGGGAGGCTCAGTACTTC
>TRBD2|TRBJ2-2|few|TRBV25-1
CASSEMASGNTGELFF
TGTGCCAGCAGTGAAATGGCTAGCGGTAACACCGGGGAGCTGTTTTTT
>TRBD2|TRBJ2-2|.|TRBV2
CASSEHSGRALLPGELFF
TGTGCCAGCAGTGAACATAGCGGGAGGGCCCTCTTACCCGGGGAGCTGTTTTTT
>.|TRBJ2-7|few|TRBV29-1
CSVELRTNSGEQYF
TGCAGCGTTGAACTCAGGACCAATTCAGGCGAGCAGTACTTC
>.|TRBJ2-7|.|TRBV7-2
CASSGESRKAYEQYF
TGTGCCAGCAGCGGGGAAAGTCGCAAGGCCTACGAGCAGTACTTC
>.|TRBJ2-5|.|TRBV7-3
CASSLTNVETQYF
TGTGCCAGCAGCTTAACTAACGTAGAGACCCAGTACTTC
>.|TRBJ1-1|many|TRBV28
CASTNWGSRNTEAFF
TGTGCCAGCACCAACTGGGGCAGCCGGAACACTGAAGCTTTCTTT
>TRBD1|TRBJ2-1|few|TRBV6-1
CASRKTGRDYNEQFF
TGTGCCAGCCGAAAGACAGGGAGAGACTACAATGAGCAGTTCTTC
>.|TRBJ2-2|many|TRBV12-3/TRBV12-4
CASSMQAGELFF
TGTGCCAGCAGCATGCAAGCCGGGGAGCTGTTTTTT
>TRBD1|TRBJ2-7|many|TRBV11-2
CASSLEDRGYEQYF
TGTGCCAGCAGCTTAGAGGACAGGGGATACGAGCAGTACTTC
>.|TRBJ1-1|.|TRBV19
CASSWRGGPEAFF
TGTGCCAGTAGTTGGAGGGGAGGCCCTGAAGCTTTCTTT
>TRBD1|TRBJ1-5|.|TRBV7-8
CASSFDREDQPQHF
TGTGCCAGCAGCTTCGACAGGGAGGACCAGCCCCAGCATTTT
>.|TRBJ2-7|many|TRBV12-3/TRBV12-4
CASTSNLAEQYF
TGTGCCAGCACCTCTAACTTAGCGGAGCAGTACTTC
>.|TRBJ1-1|.|TRBV9
CASSVHQENTEAFF
TGTGCCAGCAGCGTACATCAGGAGAACACTGAAGCTTTCTTT
>.|TRBJ1-4|many|TRBV6-9
CASSYSGGGAEKLFF
TGTGCCAGCAGTTACTCCGGCGGGGGGGCTGAAAAACTGTTTTTT
>.|TRBJ1-3|many|TRBV28
CASSVGASGNTIYF
TGTGCCAGCAGTGTCGGGGCCTCTGGAAACACCATATATTTT
>TRBD2|TRBJ2-7|few|TRBV3-1
CASSHLTSGSYEQYF
TGTGCCAGCAGCCACCTGACTAGCGGGTCGTACGAGCAGTACTTC
>.|TRBJ2-3|.|TRBV29-1
CSVDGQGADTQYF
TGCAGCGTGGACGGGCAGGGCGCAGATACGCAGTATTTT
>.|TRBJ2-7|many|TRBV6-1
CASSVGLSGQYF
TGTGCCAGCAGTGTGGGCCTATCGGGGCAGTACTTC
>.|TRBJ2-5|many|TRBV3-1
CASSQSTVEETQYF
TGTGCCAGCAGCCAGAGCACGGTGGAAGAGACCCAGTACTTC
>TRBD1|TRBJ1-6|.|TRBV20-1
CSARDWTGDNSPPHF
TGCAGTGCTAGAGATTGGACAGGGGATAATTCACCCCCCCACTTT
>TRBD1|TRBJ1-5|.|TRBV30
CAWSSGTGMFQPQHF
TGTGCCTGGAGTAGCGGGACAGGGATGTTTCAGCCCCAGCATTTT